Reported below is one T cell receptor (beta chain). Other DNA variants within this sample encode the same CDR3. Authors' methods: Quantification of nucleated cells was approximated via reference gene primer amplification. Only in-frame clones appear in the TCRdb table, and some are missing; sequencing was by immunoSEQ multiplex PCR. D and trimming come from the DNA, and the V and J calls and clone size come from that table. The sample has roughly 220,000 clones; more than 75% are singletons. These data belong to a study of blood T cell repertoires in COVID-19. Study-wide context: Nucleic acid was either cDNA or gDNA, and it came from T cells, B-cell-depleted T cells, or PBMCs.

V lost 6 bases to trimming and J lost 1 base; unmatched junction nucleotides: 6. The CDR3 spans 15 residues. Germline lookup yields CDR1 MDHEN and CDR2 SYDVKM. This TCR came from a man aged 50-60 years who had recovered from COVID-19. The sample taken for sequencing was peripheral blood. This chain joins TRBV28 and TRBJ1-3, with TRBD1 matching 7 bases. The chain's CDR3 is CASRRDRVSGNTIYF. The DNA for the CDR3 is TGTGCCAGCAGAAGAGACAGGGTTTCTGGAAACACCATATATTTT.